Sequencing of this T cell receptor beta chain was carried out in a study of CD8 T cells in Susac syndrome (dated by TCRdb to the late 2010s). In the study overall: Repertoire sequencing was used to test whether CD8+ T cell activation and differentiation in Susac syndrome was antigen driven. CD8+ T cell repertoire clonality was compared between over 9 healthy donors, roughly 14 Susac syndrome patients and roughly 15 multiple sclerosis patients.

Note on this clonotype: This clone's antigen is unknown. The input lacks base qualities; no much larger clone sits a single base away.

RNA was extracted using the RNeasy kit, and roughly 0.5 to 1 microgram was reverse transcribed with random hexamers. The immunoSEQ multiplex PCR assay, which covers 54 Vbeta and 13 Jbeta segments, was used to amplify TCR beta CDR3 regions. PCR amplification bias was corrected using a synthetic template baseline for primer optimization and computational correction. The study's own analysis went as follows. Reads were annotated to V, D and J genes according to IMGT and were analyzed with immunoSEQ Analyzer, with only productive sequences retained. To calculate clonality, Shannon entropy was normalized by log2 of the number of productive unique sequences and then subtracted from one. For each patient and control, public and private clones were evaluated among the 100 most prevalent clones. Clones were defined as Susac-specific when absent from the healthy and MS cohorts, from about 970 published viral clones and from other ImmuneACCESS disease sequences. TCRdb trimmed the raw reads at Q25, called clones with MiXCR and kept productive beta chains. CDR3 protein duplicates are merged, each entry listing the most common genes and DNA. The V and J calls, along with clone size, are taken from TCRdb and not from the paper's own processing. The sample table shows roughly 80,000 distinct CDR3 sequences, and over 75% are seen once. The top ten clonotypes cover under 0.6% of the sample.

Peripheral blood CD8+ and CD4+ T cells from healthy donors, Susac syndrome patients and multiple sclerosis patients were profiled using high-throughput TCR beta sequencing. Treatment-naive patients with stable or active relapsing-remitting disease fulfilling revised McDonald criteria were used as multiple sclerosis controls. Bulk CD8+ and CD4+ T cells were purified by magnetic negative isolation, while CD8+ TEMRA cells were enriched using FACS. Blood was collected in EDTA tubes and processed within 24 hours, with PBMCs isolated through density gradient centrifugation. PBMCs intended for TCR sequencing were cryopreserved in liquid nitrogen and were subsequently thawed in a 37 degrees C water bath. The sorted or isolated CD4+, CD8+ and CD8+ TEMRA cells had a purity of 90% or higher. The paper's findings and limits, for the study overall: The number of individuals in the TCR sequencing and HLA analysis was acknowledged as relatively small.

This TCR was recovered from a human donor with multiple sclerosis. Sequencing input: CD8+ T cells from PBMCs.

The bases read TGTGCCAGCAGCTTAGGTTTGACGGGGGGCAATGAGCAGTTCTTC. The translation is CASSLGLTGGNEQFF. The chain is encoded by TRBV7-2 joined to TRBJ2-1; 7 central bases correspond to TRBD2. According to the germline V gene, CDR1 reads SGHTA and CDR2 reads FQGNSA. Trimming takes 1 base off V and 6 bases off J; junction bases not matched to a gene: 6. The CDR3 covers 15 residues, taking in both the cysteine and the phenylalanine. The entry retains the CDR3 DNA only, 45 bases that are in frame from base 1.